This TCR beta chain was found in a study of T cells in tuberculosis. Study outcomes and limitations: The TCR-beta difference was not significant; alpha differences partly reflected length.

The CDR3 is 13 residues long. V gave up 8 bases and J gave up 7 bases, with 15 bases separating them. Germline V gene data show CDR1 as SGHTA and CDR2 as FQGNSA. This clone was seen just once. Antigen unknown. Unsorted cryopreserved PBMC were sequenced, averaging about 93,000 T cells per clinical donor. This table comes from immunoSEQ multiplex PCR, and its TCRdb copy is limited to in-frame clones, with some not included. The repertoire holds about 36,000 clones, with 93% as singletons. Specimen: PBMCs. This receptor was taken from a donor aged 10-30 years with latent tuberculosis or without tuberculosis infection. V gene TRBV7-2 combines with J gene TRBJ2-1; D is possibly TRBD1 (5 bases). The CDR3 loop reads CASAWFRVNEQFF. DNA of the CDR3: TGTGCCAGCGCTTGGTTCAGGGTGAATGAGCAGTTCTTC.